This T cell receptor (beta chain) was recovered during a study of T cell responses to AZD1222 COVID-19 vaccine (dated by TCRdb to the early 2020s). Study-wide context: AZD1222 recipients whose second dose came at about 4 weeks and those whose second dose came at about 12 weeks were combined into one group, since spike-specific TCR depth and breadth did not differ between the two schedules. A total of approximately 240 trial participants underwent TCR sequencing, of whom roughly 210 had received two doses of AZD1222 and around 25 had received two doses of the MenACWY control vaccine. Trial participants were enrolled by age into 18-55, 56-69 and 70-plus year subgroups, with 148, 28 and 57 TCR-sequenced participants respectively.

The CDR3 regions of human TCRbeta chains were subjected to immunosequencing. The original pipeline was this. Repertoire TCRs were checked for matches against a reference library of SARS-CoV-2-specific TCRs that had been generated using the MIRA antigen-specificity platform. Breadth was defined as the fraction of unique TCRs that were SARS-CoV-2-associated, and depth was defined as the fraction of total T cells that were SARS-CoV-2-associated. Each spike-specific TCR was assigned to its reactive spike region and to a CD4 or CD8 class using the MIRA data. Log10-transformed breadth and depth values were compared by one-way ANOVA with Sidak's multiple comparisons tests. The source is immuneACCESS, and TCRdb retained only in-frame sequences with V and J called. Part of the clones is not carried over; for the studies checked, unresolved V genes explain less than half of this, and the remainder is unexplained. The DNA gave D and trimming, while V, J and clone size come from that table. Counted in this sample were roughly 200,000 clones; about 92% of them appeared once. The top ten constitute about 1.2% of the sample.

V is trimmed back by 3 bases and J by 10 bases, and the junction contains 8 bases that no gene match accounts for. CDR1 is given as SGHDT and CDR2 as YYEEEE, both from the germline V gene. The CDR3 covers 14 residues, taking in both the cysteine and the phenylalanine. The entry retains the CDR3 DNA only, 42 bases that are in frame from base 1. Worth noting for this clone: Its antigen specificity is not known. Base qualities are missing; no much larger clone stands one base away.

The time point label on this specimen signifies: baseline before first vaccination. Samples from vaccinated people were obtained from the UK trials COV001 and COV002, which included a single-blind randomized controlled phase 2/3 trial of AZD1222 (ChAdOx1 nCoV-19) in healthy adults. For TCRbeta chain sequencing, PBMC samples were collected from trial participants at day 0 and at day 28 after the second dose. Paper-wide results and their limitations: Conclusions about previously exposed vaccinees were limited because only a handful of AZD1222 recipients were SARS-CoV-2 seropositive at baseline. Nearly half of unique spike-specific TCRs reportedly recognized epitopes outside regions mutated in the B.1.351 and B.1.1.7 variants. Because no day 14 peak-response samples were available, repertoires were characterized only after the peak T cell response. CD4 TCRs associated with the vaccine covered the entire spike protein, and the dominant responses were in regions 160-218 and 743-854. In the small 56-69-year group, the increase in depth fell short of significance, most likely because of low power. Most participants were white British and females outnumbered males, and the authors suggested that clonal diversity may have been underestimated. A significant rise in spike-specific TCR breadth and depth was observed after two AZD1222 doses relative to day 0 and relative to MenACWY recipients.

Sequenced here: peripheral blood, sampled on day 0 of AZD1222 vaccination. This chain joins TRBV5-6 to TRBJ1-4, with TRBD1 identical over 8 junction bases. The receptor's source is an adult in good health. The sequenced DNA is TGTGCCAGCAGCTCTGGGACAGGTATCGGAAAACTGTTTTTT. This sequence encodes CASSSGTGIGKLFF.